This T cell receptor (beta chain) was observed in a study of blood T cell repertoires in COVID-19. Study overall: Sites across the United States, Italy and Spain contributed samples from acute and convalescent COVID-19. The analysed material was cDNA or gDNA that came from T cells, B-cell-depleted T cells, or PBMCs.

In the authors' methods: Estimated nucleated cell counts came from reference gene primer amplification. Method: immunoSEQ multiplex PCR; TCRdb's copy keeps in-frame clones and lacks some. V, J and clone size were drawn from that table, and D and trimming were deduced from the DNA. The table includes roughly 40,000 clones, around 76% detected once. This CDR3 region has 13 residues. The V and J ends lost 6 bases and 9 bases, in that order; junction bases with no gene match: 8. The germline V gene has CDR1 SGHAT and CDR2 FQDESV (reference sequence). Sequences were obtained from peripheral blood. This chain connects TRBV11-1 to TRBJ2-1; 7 bases are a match to TRBD1. This sequence originates from an older man with acute or convalescent COVID-19. CDR3: CASRSTGVGEQFF. CDR3 bases: TGTGCCAGCAGAAGTACAGGGGTGGGTGAGCAGTTCTTC.